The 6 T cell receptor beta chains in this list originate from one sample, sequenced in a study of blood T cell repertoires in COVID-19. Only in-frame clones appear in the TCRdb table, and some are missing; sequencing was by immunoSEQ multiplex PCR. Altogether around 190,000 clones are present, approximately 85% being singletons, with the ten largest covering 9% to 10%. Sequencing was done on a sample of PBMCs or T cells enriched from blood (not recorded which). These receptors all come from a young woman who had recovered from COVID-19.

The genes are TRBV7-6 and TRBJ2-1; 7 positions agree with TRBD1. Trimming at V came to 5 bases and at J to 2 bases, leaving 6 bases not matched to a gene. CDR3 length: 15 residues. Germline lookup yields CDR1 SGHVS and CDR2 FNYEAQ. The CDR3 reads CASSRGTATYNEQFF. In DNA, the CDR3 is TGTGCCAGCAGCAGAGGGACAGCAACCTACAATGAGCAGTTCTTC.

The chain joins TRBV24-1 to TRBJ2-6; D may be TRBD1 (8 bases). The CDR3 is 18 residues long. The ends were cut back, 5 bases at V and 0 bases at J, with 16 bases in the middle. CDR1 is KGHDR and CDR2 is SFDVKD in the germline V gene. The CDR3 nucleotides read TGTGCCACCAGTGTGGGGGGGACAGGATCCTCTGGGGCCAACGTCCTGACTTTC. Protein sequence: CATSVGGTGSSGANVLTF.

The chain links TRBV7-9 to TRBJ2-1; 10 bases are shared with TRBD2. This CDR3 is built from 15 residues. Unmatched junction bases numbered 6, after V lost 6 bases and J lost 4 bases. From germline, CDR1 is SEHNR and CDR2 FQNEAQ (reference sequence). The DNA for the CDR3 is TGTGCCAGCAGTGCTAGCGGGGGAGAATACAATGAGCAGTTCTTC. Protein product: CASSASGGEYNEQFF. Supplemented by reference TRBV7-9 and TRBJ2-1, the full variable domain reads DTGVSQNPRHKITKRGQNVTFRCDPISEHNRLYWYRQTLGQGPEFLTYFQNEAQLEKSRLLSDRFSAERPKGSFSTLEIQRTEQGDSAMYLCASSASGGEYNEQFFGPGTRLTVL.

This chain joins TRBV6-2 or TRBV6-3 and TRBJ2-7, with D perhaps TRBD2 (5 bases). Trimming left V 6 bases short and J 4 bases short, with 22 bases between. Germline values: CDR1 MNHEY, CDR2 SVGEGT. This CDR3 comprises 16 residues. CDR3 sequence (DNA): TGTGCCAGCAGCAGAGGGTACAGCGCAGAAGGTTACGAGCAGTACTTC. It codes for CASSRGYSAEGYEQYF.

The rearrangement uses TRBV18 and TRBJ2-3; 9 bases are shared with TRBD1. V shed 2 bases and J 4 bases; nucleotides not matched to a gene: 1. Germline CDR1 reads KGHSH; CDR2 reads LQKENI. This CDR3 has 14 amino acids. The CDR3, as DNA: TGTGCCAGCTCACCAGACAGGGGGGCAGATACGCAGTATTTT. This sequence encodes CASSPDRGADTQYF.

CDR3 protein: CASSGRGARVTGELFF. As DNA, the CDR3 is TGTGCCAGCAGTGGCCGGGGGGCCCGAGTCACCGGGGAGCTGTTTTTT. The chain employs TRBV6-2 or TRBV6-3 and TRBJ2-2; tentative D call: TRBD2 (7 bases). V was cut by 5 bases and J by 4 bases, with 17 bases left in between. CDR1 MNHEY and CDR2 SVGEGT come from the germline V gene. The CDR3 totals 16 residues.